The 3 T cell receptor beta chains in this list originate from one sample, sequenced in a study of lymphopenia after photon versus proton radiotherapy. Data came from immunoSEQ multiplex PCR; TCRdb stores just in-frame clones and leaves some out. The data hold about 42,000 clones, with about 80% observed a single time. The material was peripheral blood, obtained from a patient treated with proton-based radiotherapy. Receptors were obtained from a woman in her sixties or seventies with pancreatic cancer.

V is TRBV9 and J is TRBJ2-2, with TRBD2 as a possible D gene (7 bases). Looked up from germline, CDR1 is SGDLS and CDR2 is YYNGEE. This CDR3 region has 18 residues. V dropped 0 bases and J dropped 0 bases, with 15 bases sitting between them. This chain's CDR3 is CASSVGGPSGANTGELFF. Written as DNA, the CDR3 is TGTGCCAGCAGCGTAGGGGGGCCTAGCGGCGCGAACACCGGGGAGCTGTTTTTT. Variable domain in full (rest from reference TRBV9 and TRBJ2-2): DSGVTQTPKHLITATGQRVTLRCSPRSGDLSVYWYQQSLDQGLQFLIQYYNGEERAKGNILERFSAQQFPDLHSELNLSSLELGDSALYFCASSVGGPSGANTGELFFGEGSRLTVL.

The gene calls are TRBV4-3 and TRBJ2-1; D not resolved. Germline V gene sequence: CDR1 LGHNA, CDR2 YSLEER. The CDR3 runs 15 residues. Trimming stripped 0 bases from V and 3 bases from J, with 9 bases between. The CDR3 coding sequence is TGCGCCAGCAGCCAAGATGGCAACCGCTACAATGAGCAGTTCTTC. This gives the protein CASSQDGNRYNEQFF.

The chain is built from TRBV27 and TRBJ2-2; D is possibly TRBD1 (5 bases). The ends were cut back, 9 bases at V and 6 bases at J, with 8 bases in the middle. Germline V gene lookup returns CDR1 MNHEY and CDR2 SMNVEV (reference sequence). This CDR3 has 11 amino acids. The CDR3 is CARAGSGELFF. In DNA form, the CDR3 reads TGTGCCAGGGCAGGGTCCGGGGAGCTGTTTTTT.